Presented here are 32 T cell receptor beta chains from one specimen sequenced in a study of neurological immune-mediated disorders. MiXCR, applied by TCRdb to the 5' RACE reads, yields one record per CDR3 protein. The sample carries about 62,000 distinct CDR3 sequences, 3.5% to 4.5% recorded once. Source material: PBMCs. Source of these receptors: a woman aged 50 to 60 with multiple sclerosis.

This clonotype was recorded many times. The rearrangement joins TRBV20-1 to TRBJ1-1; D not certain. This CDR3 spans 14 amino acids. Germline V gene lookup returns CDR1 DFQATT and CDR2 SNEGSKA (reference sequence). Trimming took 2 bases from V and 1 from J, leaving 11 bases between them. The CDR3 DNA is TGCAGTGCTAGATACCTGTCGGGGAACACTGAAGCTTTCTTT. Protein: CSARYLSGNTEAFF.

This clonotype was picked up many times. This sequence joins TRBV9 and TRBJ1-5; D is undetermined. The germline gives CDR1 SGDLS, CDR2 YYNGEE. This CDR3 has 15 amino acids. Trimming pared 3 bases from V and 6 bases from J, leaving 16 bases between. The CDR3 coding sequence is TGTGCCAGCAGCGCAGGTGGGAGTCTGAGTCAGCCCCAGCATTTT. Translating gives CASSAGGSLSQPQHF.

This clonotype has at least ten counts. This rearrangement joins TRBV7-6 to TRBJ2-7; unclear D gene. This CDR3 contains 17 residues. Germline V lookup: CDR1 SGHVS, CDR2 FNYEAQ. With 1 base removed from V and 2 bases from J, the gap between germline ends came to 18 bases. DNA of the CDR3: TGTGCCAGCAGCTTAGAAGTCGACGGAAGGATAGCCTACGAGCAGTACTTC. Protein product: CASSLEVDGRIAYEQYF.

This clonotype has a count of ten or more. The rearrangement links TRBV19 to TRBJ1-2, with D hard to call. The germline gives CDR1 LNHDA, CDR2 SQIVND (reference sequence). This CDR3 contains 13 residues. Trimming took off 1 base at V and 1 base at J, with 4 bases between the two ends. As DNA, the CDR3 is TGTGCCAGTAGTATAGGTGTTAACTATGGCTACACCTTC. It is translated as CASSIGVNYGYTF. Variable domain in full (rest from reference TRBV19 and TRBJ1-2): DGGITQSPKYLFRKEGQNVTLSCEQNLNHDAMYWYRQDPGQGLRLIYYSQIVNDFQKGDIAEGYSVSREKKESFPLTVTSAQKNPTAFYLCASSIGVNYGYTFGSGTRLTVV.

The V call is TRBV20-1, the J call TRBJ2-2; 11 bases align to TRBD2. V lost 4 bases and J lost 0; bases outside the gene matches: 1. The CDR3 totals 15 residues. The germline gives CDR1 DFQATT, CDR2 SNEGSKA (reference sequence). CDR3 loop: CSAIAGGANTGELFF. The CDR3 coding sequence is TGCAGTGCTATAGCGGGAGGGGCGAACACCGGGGAGCTGTTTTTT.

In its sample, this clonotype was seen many times. This chain joins TRBV7-9 and TRBJ2-1; D not resolved. The germline CDR1 and CDR2 sequences are SEHNR and FQNEAQ (reference sequence). CDR3 size: 14 residues. V shed 4 bases and J shed 2 bases, with 9 bases lying between them. This CDR3 reads CASSSVGPYNEQFF. CDR3 DNA: TGTGCCAGCAGCTCGGTGGGTCCCTACAATGAGCAGTTCTTC.

This clonotype was found many times. The genes are TRBV20-1 and TRBJ2-3; 8 bases align to TRBD1. V shed 6 bases, J shed 4 bases, and the junction held 9 bases outside the gene matches. CDR1 and CDR2 (germline): DFQATT, SNEGSKA (reference sequence). CDR3 length equals 14 residues. In DNA form, the CDR3 reads TGCAGTGCAAAACCAGGGGGCGTCTCAGATACGCAGTATTTT. It codes for CSAKPGGVSDTQYF.

This clonotype was counted at least ten times. The chain carries TRBV10-3 and TRBJ2-5; D is perhaps TRBD1 (5 bases). The germline gives CDR1 ENHRY, CDR2 SYGVKD. The CDR3 consists of 17 residues. Trimming removed 0 bases from V and 5 bases from J, with 19 bases in between. In nucleotides, the CDR3 is TGTGCCATCAGTGAGTCAAAGGGGCCTCTCTCCTGGGAGACCCAGTACTTC. Translation gives CAISESKGPLSWETQYF.

This clonotype was seen repeatedly, ten times or more. The rearrangement links TRBV3-1 to TRBJ1-2, with a possible D match to TRBD1 (5 bases). Trimming removed 4 bases from V and 3 bases from J, with 6 bases in between. The CDR3 consists of 12 residues. CDR1 and CDR2 (germline): LGHDT, YNNKEL (reference sequence). The CDR3: CASSRQYYGYTF. The CDR3 nucleotides are TGTGCCAGCAGCCGACAGTACTATGGCTACACCTTC.

This clonotype was counted at least ten times. This chain uses TRBV4-3 with TRBJ2-1; TRBD2 agrees at 7 bases. Germline V gene data show CDR1 as LGHNA and CDR2 as YSLEER. CDR3 length: 15 amino acids. The junction had 9 bases not matched to a gene; V was cut back by 0 bases and J by 10 bases. This CDR3 is CASSQEGTTSREQFF. CDR3 coding DNA: TGCGCCAGCAGCCAAGAAGGGACTACGAGCAGGGAGCAGTTCTTC.

This clonotype came up many times. The chain is built from TRBV7-2 and TRBJ1-6; D gene ambiguous. From germline, CDR1 is SGHTA and CDR2 FQGNSA. The ends were cut back, 0 bases at V and 11 bases at J, with 17 bases in the middle. The CDR3 runs 16 residues. The CDR3 DNA sequence: TGTGCCAGCAGCTTAGCCCGCACCATACAAGTTACACCCCTCCACTTT. It encodes CASSLARTIQVTPLHF.

This clonotype occurred many times. The junction does not match germline at one end; this may be a read error. This chain uses TRBV6-2 or TRBV6-3 with TRBJ1-5; possibly TRBD1 for D (6 bases). In germline, CDR1 is MNHEY, CDR2 SVGEGT. There are 12 residues in the CDR3. The CDR3 bases are TGTGCCAGCAGTTACTACCGGGGGCCCCAGAATTTT. It codes for CASSYYRGPQNF.

This clonotype was observed many times. The chain has TRBV30 and TRBJ2-7; 8 nucleotides agree with TRBD2. The CDR3 length is 13 residues. Germline assignment: CDR1 GTSNPN and CDR2 SVGIG (reference sequence). V lost 8 bases and J lost 9; bases outside the gene matches: 15. In nucleotides, the CDR3 is TGTGCCGGGACCCTAGCGGGTGGCCTGGGGCAGTACTTC. Encoded protein: CAGTLAGGLGQYF. Full variable domain (rest looked up from reference TRBV30 and TRBJ2-7): SQTIHQWPATLVQPVGSPLSLECTVEGTSNPNLYWYRQAAGRGLQLLFYSVGIGQISSEVPQNLSASRPQDRQFILSSKKLLLSDSGFYLCAGTLAGGLGQYFGPGTRLTVT.

This clonotype was observed at least ten times. The chain couples TRBV6-5 to TRBJ2-7, with D perhaps TRBD2 (5 bases). Germline CDR1 and CDR2: MNHEY and SVGAGI. The CDR3 runs to 14 residues. Deletions cut 2 bases from V and 4 bases from J, with 12 bases between. CDR3 sequence: CASSYGLRRYEQYF. The CDR3 DNA reads TGTGCCAGCAGTTACGGGCTACGGAGGTACGAGCAGTACTTC.

This clonotype was counted at least ten times. The chain has TRBV29-1 and TRBJ1-3, with D possibly TRBD1 on 6 matching bases. This CDR3 contains 13 residues. From germline, CDR1 is SQVTM and CDR2 ANQGSEA. V lost 4 bases to trimming and J lost 4 bases, with 11 bases between them. CDR3 protein: CSVAGAAGNTIYF. CDR3 in DNA: TGCAGCGTTGCAGGGGCGGCGGGAAACACCATATATTTT. The full variable domain, in which reference TRBV29-1 and TRBJ1-3 provide the parts outside the CDR3, is SAVISQKPSRDICQRGTSLTIQCQVDSQVTMMFWYRQQPGQSLTLIATANQGSEATYESGFVIDKFPISRPNLTFSTLTVSNMSPEDSSIYLCSVAGAAGNTIYFGEGSWLTVV.

This clonotype was observed many times. J is TRBJ2-1 and V is TRBV29-1, with 9 bases aligning to TRBD2. CDR1 and CDR2 (germline): SQVTM, ANQGSEA. There are 15 residues in the CDR3. Trimming took 3 bases from V and 1 from J; bases not matched to a gene: 4. DNA for the CDR3: TGCAGCGTTGACCCGCTAGCGGGATCCTACAATGAGCAGTTCTTC. This translates into CSVDPLAGSYNEQFF.

This clonotype came up many times. The genes are TRBV7-2 and TRBJ1-4; D gene ambiguous. The V gene lost 4 bases and the J gene lost 7 bases, with 13 bases spanning the gap. The CDR3 has 14 amino acids. The germline V gene encodes CDR1 SGHTA and CDR2 FQGNSA. The CDR3 reads CASSSDPTLEKLFF. CDR3 sequence (DNA): TGTGCCAGCAGCTCGGACCCGACGCTTGAAAAACTGTTTTTT. The variable domain in full, completed from reference TRBV7-2 and TRBJ1-4, reads GAGVSQSPSNKVTEKGKDVELRCDPISGHTALYWYRQSLGQGLEFLIYFQGNSAPDKSGLPSDRFSAERTGGSVSTLTIQRTQQEDSAVYLCASSSDPTLEKLFFGSGTQLSVL.

This clonotype was detected ten times or more. The chain joins TRBV7-9 to TRBJ1-4; D unclear. With 5 bases removed from V and 4 bases from J, the gap between germline ends came to 14 bases. CDR3 size: 15 residues. Germline assignment: CDR1 SEHNR and CDR2 FQNEAQ (reference sequence). CDR3 protein: CASSPDLQDNEKLFF. The CDR3 nucleotides read TGTGCCAGCAGCCCCGACCTACAAGATAATGAAAAACTGTTTTTT.

This clonotype came up many times. The rearrangement joins TRBV11-3 to TRBJ2-7; tentatively, D is TRBD1 (6 bases). CDR3 length: 12 amino acids. CDR1 SGHNT and CDR2 YENEEA come from the germline V gene. V lost 5 bases to trimming and J lost 10 bases, with 15 bases between them. The CDR3 sequence: CASSADRFHQYF. The DNA for the CDR3 is TGTGCCAGCAGCGCCGACAGGTTTCACCAGTACTTC. Variable domain in full (rest from reference TRBV11-3 and TRBJ2-7): EAGVVQSPRYKIIEKKQPVAFWCNPISGHNTLYWYLQNLGQGPELLIRYENEEAVDDSQLPKDRFSAERLKGVDSTLKIQPAELGDSAVYLCASSADRFHQYFGPGTRLTVT.

This clonotype was seen many times. The J gene is TRBJ1-2, the V gene TRBV7-2; 8 bases match TRBD1. The V and J ends lost 5 bases and 4 bases, in that order; junction bases with no gene match: 9. Germline V gives CDR1 SGHTA, CDR2 FQGNSA. CDR3 size: 15 residues. CDR3 nucleotide sequence: TGTGCCAGCAGCCGACAGGGGCCTTCACCCTATGGCTACACCTTC. This encodes CASSRQGPSPYGYTF. The whole variable domain, remainder taken from reference TRBV7-2 and TRBJ1-2, is GAGVSQSPSNKVTEKGKDVELRCDPISGHTALYWYRQSLGQGLEFLIYFQGNSAPDKSGLPSDRFSAERTGGSVSTLTIQRTQQEDSAVYLCASSRQGPSPYGYTFGSGTRLTVV.

This clonotype has ten or more counts. The rearrangement links TRBV10-3 to TRBJ2-3, with D perhaps matching TRBD2 (6 bases). CDR1 is ENHRY, CDR2 SYGVKD, per germline. The CDR3 is made up of 16 amino acids. Between the trimmed V and J ends, which lost 0 bases and 2 bases, there was a span of 12 bases. The CDR3 is CAISESISGATDTQYF. The CDR3 DNA reads TGTGCCATCAGTGAGTCTATTAGCGGAGCCACAGATACGCAGTATTTT.

This clonotype was seen at least ten times. This chain joins TRBV5-1 and TRBJ1-5; tentative D call: TRBD1 (5 bases). This CDR3 has 15 residues. Per germline, CDR1 SGHRS and CDR2 YFSETQ. V dropped 4 bases and J dropped 7 bases, with 18 bases sitting between them. The CDR3 here is CASSKQAEPGQPQHF. For the CDR3, the DNA is TGCGCCAGCAGCAAACAGGCGGAGCCGGGGCAGCCCCAGCATTTT.

In its sample, this clonotype was seen many times. The chain combines TRBV5-6 with TRBJ1-1, with 7 bases aligning to TRBD1. The V gene's germline CDR1 is SGHDT and CDR2 YYEEEE. V lost 4 bases and J lost 1; bases outside the gene matches: 7. This CDR3 is built from 15 residues. The CDR3 bases are TGTGCCAGCAGCCCGTGGGCAGGGGGGAACACTGAAGCTTTCTTT. Translating it yields CASSPWAGGNTEAFF.

At least ten counts were recorded for this clonotype. V is TRBV20-1 and J is TRBJ1-4; 7 bases are shared with TRBD1. This CDR3 is 14 amino acids long. Germline V CDR1 and CDR2: DFQATT, SNEGSKA (reference sequence). J lost 5 bases, V lost 0 bases, and 3 bases had no gene match. The CDR3 DNA is TGCAGTGCTAGAGATGCACAGGGGAATGAAAAACTGTTTTTT. Its translation is CSARDAQGNEKLFF.

The chain uses TRBV4-1 and TRBJ2-3; 10 bases line up with TRBD2. Germline loops: CDR1 MGHRA, CDR2 YSYEKL. CDR3 size: 16 residues. V was pared by 0 bases and J by 3 bases, with 3 bases of the junction left unmatched. The CDR3 nucleotides read TGCGCCAGCAGCCAAGACACTAGCGGGATGACAGATACGCAGTATTTT. It yields the protein CASSQDTSGMTDTQYF.

This clonotype came up many times. This chain joins TRBV29-1 and TRBJ2-2, with 9 nucleotides matching TRBD2. The CDR3 sequence is 13 residues long. Trimming cost V 6 bases and J 5 bases; bases outside gene matches: 4. Germline-derived CDR1 and CDR2 are SQVTM and ANQGSEA. CDR3 in amino acids: CSVVAGDTGELFF. The CDR3 DNA is TGCAGCGTCGTAGCGGGAGATACCGGGGAGCTGTTTTTT.

This clonotype came up many times. The chain has TRBV4-1 and TRBJ2-7; D may correspond to TRBD1 or TRBD2 (5 bases each). Germline lookup yields CDR1 MGHRA and CDR2 YSYEKL. V was trimmed by 0 bases and J by 6 bases, leaving 12 bases between them. The CDR3 totals 14 residues. The CDR3 coding sequence is TGCGCCAGCAGCCAAGATAGTAGGGGAGTCGAGCAGTACTTC. Translation: CASSQDSRGVEQYF.

In this sample, this clonotype turned up many times. The chain carries TRBV12-3 or TRBV12-4 and TRBJ2-4; D remains ambiguous. This CDR3 has 14 residues. Trimming removed 3 bases from V and 1 base from J, with 7 bases in between. CDR3 DNA: TGTGCCAGCAGTTTCGAGGCGGCCAAAAACATTCAGTACTTC. Protein sequence: CASSFEAAKNIQYF.

This clonotype has ten or more counts. J is TRBJ2-4 and V is TRBV20-1; D is tentatively TRBD1 or TRBD2 (5 bases each). CDR1 is DFQATT, CDR2 SNEGSKA, per germline (reference sequence). The length of the CDR3 is 13 residues. V lost 3 bases, J lost 7 bases, and 13 bases lay in between. CDR3 residues: CSASGTGRNIQYF. CDR3 DNA: TGCAGTGCTAGCGGGACGGGTCGGAACATTCAGTACTTC.

This clonotype has at least ten counts. This sequence joins TRBV7-8 and TRBJ2-1; D unresolved. This CDR3 region has 13 residues. The V end lost 4 bases, the J end lost 4 bases, and 8 bases lay between the germline ends. CDR1 is SGHVS, CDR2 FQNEAQ, per germline. CDR3 sequence: CASSYEVYNEQFF. In DNA, the CDR3 is TGTGCCAGCAGCTACGAGGTATACAATGAGCAGTTCTTC.

In its sample, this clonotype was seen many times. The chain has TRBV6-2 or TRBV6-3 and TRBJ1-1, with D maybe TRBD1 (6 bases). The ends were cut back, 6 bases at V and 6 bases at J, with 20 bases in the middle. Germline V CDR1 and CDR2: MNHEY, SVGEGT. The CDR3 runs to 15 residues. CDR3 sequence: CASRTRSSGAPEAFF. For the CDR3, the DNA is TGTGCCAGCAGGACCCGATCCTCGGGGGCGCCTGAAGCTTTCTTT.

The J gene is TRBJ1-1, the V gene TRBV4-2; a weak D match, TRBD1 (5 bases). The CDR3 spans 14 residues. From germline, CDR1 is LGHNA and CDR2 YNFKEQ. V lost 7 bases and J lost 0, with 12 bases in between. CDR3 sequence reads: CASTKGDLNTEAFF. CDR3 coding DNA: TGTGCCAGCACAAAAGGGGATCTGAACACTGAAGCTTTCTTT.